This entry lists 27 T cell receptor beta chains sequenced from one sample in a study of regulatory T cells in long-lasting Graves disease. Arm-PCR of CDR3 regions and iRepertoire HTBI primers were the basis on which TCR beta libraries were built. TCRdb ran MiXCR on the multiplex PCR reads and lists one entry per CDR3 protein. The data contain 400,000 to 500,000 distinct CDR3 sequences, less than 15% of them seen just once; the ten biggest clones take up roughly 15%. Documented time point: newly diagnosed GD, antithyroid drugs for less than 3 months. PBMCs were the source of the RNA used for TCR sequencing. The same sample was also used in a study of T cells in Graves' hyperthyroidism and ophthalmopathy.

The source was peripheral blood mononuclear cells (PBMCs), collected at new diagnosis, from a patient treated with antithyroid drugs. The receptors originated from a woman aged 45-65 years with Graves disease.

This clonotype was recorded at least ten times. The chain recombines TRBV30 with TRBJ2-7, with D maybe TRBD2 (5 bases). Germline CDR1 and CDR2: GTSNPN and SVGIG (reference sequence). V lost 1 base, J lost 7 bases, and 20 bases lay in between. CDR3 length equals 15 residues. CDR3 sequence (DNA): TGTGCCTGGAGTGGTCTCAGCGGACCCCCCGGGGAGCAGTACTTC. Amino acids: CAWSGLSGPPGEQYF.

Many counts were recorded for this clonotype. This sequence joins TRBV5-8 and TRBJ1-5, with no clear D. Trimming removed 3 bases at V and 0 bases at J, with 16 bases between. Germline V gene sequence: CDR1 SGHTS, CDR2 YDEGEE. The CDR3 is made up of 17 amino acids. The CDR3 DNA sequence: TGTGCCAGCAGCTACCTTCGAGGCGACTATAGCAATCAGCCCCAGCATTTT. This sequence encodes CASSYLRGDYSNQPQHF.

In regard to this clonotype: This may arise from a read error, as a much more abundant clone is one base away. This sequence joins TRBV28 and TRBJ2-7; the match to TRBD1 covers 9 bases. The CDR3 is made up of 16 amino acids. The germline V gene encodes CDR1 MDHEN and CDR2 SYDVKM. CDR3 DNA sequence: TGTGCCGGCAGTTTGGGACAGGGTTTGGGTAACTACGAGCAGTACTTC. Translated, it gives CAGSLGQGLGNYEQYF. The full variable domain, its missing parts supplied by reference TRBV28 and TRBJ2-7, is DVKVTQSSRYLVKRTGEKVFLECVQDMDHENMFWYRQDPGLGLRLIYFSYDVKMKEKGDIPEGYSVSREKKERFSLILESASTNQTSMYLCAGSLGQGLGNYEQYFGPGTRLTVT.

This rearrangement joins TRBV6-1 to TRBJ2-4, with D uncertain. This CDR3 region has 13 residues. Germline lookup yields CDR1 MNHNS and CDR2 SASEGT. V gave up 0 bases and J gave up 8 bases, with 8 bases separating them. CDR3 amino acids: CASSEASGDIQYF. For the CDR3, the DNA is TGTGCCAGCAGTGAAGCGTCAGGCGACATTCAGTACTTC.

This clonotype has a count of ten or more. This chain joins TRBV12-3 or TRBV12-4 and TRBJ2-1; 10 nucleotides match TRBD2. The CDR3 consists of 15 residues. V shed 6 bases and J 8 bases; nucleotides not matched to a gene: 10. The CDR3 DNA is TGTGCCAGCAGCCCCTCTAGCGGGAGTGGCGATGAGCAGTTCTTC. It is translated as CASSPSSGSGDEQFF.

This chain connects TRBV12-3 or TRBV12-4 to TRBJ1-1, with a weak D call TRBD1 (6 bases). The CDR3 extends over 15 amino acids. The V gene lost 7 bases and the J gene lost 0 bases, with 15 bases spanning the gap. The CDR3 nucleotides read TGTGCCAGCACCGCAGCGGGGGGCTTGAACACTGAAGCTTTCTTT. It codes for CASTAAGGLNTEAFF.

CDR3: CASSVGSGDYNEQFF. The CDR3 region has the DNA TGTGCCAGCAGCGTAGGTTCGGGAGACTACAATGAGCAGTTCTTC. V usage is TRBV9 and J usage is TRBJ2-1; a weak D match, TRBD2 (6 bases). The germline V gene has CDR1 SGDLS and CDR2 YYNGEE. V lost 0 bases, J lost 3 bases, and 10 bases lay in between. The CDR3 sequence is 15 residues long.

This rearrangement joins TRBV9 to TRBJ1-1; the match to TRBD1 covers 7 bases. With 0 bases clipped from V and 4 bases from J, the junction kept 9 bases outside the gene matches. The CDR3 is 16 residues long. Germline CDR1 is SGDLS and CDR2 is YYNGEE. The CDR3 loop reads CASSVATGRGSTEAFF. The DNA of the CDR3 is TGTGCCAGCAGCGTAGCTACGGGCAGGGGGTCCACTGAAGCTTTCTTT.

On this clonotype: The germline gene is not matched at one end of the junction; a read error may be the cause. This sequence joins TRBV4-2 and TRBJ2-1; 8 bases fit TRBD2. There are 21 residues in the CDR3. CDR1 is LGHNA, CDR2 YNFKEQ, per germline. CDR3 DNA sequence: TGTGCTAGCAGCCAAGAGGAAGCCGGGACTAGGTTTATCAGGGCCTACAATGAGCAGTTCTTC. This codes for CASSQEEAGTRFIRAYNEQFF.

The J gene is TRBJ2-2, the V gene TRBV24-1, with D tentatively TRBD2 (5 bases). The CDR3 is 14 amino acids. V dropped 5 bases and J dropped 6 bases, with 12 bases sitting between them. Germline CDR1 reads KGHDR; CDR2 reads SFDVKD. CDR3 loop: CATSGPGEPGELFF. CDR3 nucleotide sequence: TGTGCCACCAGTGGCCCCGGGGAACCCGGGGAGCTGTTTTTT.

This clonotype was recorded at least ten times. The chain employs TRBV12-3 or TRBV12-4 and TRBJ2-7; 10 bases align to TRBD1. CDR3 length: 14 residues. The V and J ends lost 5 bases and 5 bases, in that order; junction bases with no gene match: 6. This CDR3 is CASSPRTGGNEQYF. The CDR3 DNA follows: TGTGCCAGCAGTCCGAGGACAGGGGGGAACGAGCAGTACTTC.

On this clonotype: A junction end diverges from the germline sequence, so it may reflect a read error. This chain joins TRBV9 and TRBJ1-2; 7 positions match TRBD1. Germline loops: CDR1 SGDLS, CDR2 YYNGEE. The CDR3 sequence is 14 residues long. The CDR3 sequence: CAGSVVQGKDGYTF. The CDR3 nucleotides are TGTGCCGGCAGCGTAGTACAGGGGAAGGATGGCTACACCTTC. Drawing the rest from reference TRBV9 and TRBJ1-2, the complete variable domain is DSGVTQTPKHLITATGQRVTLRCSPRSGDLSVYWYQQSLDQGLQFLIQYYNGEERAKGNILERFSAQQFPDLHSELNLSSLELGDSALYFCAGSVVQGKDGYTFGSGTRLTVV.

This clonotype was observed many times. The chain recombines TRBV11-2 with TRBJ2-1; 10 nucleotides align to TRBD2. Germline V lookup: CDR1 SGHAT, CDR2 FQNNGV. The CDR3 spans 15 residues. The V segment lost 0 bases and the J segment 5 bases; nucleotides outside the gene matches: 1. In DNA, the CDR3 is TGTGCCAGCAGCTTAGAAGCGGGAGGGAACAATGAGCAGTTCTTC. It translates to CASSLEAGGNNEQFF.

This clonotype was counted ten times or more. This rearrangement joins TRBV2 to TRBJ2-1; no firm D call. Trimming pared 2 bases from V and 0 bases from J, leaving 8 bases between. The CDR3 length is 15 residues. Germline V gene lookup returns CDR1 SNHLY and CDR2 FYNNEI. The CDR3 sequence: CASSEISASYNEQFF. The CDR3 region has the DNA TGTGCCAGCAGTGAAATCTCAGCCTCCTACAATGAGCAGTTCTTC.

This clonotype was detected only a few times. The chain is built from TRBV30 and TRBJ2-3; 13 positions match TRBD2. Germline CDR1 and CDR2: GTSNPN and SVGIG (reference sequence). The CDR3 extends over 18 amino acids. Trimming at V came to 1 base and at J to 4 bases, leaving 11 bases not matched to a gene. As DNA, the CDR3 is TGTGCCTGGAGTGCCCGGCGGACTAGCGGGAGATCGGCAGATACGCAGTATTTT. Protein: CAWSARRTSGRSADTQYF. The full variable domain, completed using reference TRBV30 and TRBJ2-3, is SQTIHQWPATLVQPVGSPLSLECTVEGTSNPNLYWYRQAAGRGLQLLFYSVGIGQISSEVPQNLSASRPQDRQFILSSKKLLLSDSGFYLCAWSARRTSGRSADTQYFGPGTRLTVL.

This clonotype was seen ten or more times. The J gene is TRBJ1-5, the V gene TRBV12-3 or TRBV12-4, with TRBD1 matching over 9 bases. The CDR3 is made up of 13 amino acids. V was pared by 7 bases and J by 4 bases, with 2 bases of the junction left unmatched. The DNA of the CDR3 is TGTGCCAGCACCGGACAGGGGAATCAGCCCCAGCATTTT. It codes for CASTGQGNQPQHF.

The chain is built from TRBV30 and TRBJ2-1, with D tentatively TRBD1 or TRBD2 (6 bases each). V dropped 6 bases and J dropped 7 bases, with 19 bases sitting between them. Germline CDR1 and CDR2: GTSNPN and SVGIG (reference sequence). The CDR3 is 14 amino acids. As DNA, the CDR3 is TGTGCCTGTTCGCGGATCGGGGGCGTGAATGAGCAGTTCTTC. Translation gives CACSRIGGVNEQFF. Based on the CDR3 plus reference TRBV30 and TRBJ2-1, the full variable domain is SQTIHQWPATLVQPVGSPLSLECTVEGTSNPNLYWYRQAAGRGLQLLFYSVGIGQISSEVPQNLSASRPQDRQFILSSKKLLLSDSGFYLCACSRIGGVNEQFFGPGTRLTVL.

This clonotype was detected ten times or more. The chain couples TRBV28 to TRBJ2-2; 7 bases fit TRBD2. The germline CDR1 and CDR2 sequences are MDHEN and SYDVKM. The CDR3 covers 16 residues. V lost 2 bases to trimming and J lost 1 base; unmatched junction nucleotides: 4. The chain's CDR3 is CASSLIASGNTGELFF. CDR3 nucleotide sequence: TGTGCCAGCAGTTTAATTGCTAGCGGGAACACCGGGGAGCTGTTTTTT.

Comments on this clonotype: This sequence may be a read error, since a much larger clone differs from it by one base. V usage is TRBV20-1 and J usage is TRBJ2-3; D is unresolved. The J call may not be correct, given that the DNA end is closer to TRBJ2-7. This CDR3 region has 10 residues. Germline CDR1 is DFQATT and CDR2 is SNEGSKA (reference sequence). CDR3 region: CSAKSKGQYF. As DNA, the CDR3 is TGCAGTGCTAAAAGCAAGGGGCAGTACTTC.

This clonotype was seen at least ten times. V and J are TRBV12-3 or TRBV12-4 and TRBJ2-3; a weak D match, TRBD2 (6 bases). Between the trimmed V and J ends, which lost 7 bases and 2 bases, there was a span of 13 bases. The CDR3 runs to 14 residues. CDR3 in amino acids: CASTSGSHTDTQYF. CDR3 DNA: TGTGCCAGCACATCCGGGAGCCACACAGATACGCAGTATTTT.

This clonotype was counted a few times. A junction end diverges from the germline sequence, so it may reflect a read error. CDR3 amino acids: CSARDRWDQPQHF. In DNA form, the CDR3 reads TGCAGTGCTCGAGACAGATGGGATCAGCCCCAGCATTTT. This chain joins TRBV20-1 and TRBJ1-5; TRBD1 might be the D (5 bases). The germline CDR1 and CDR2 sequences are DFQATT and SNEGSKA (reference sequence). The length of the CDR3 is 13 residues.

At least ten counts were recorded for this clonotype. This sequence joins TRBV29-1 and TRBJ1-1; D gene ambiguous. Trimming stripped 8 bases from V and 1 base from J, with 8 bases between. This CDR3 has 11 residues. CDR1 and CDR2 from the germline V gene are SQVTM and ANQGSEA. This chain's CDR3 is CSFLRNTEAFF. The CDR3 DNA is TGCAGCTTCCTACGGAACACTGAAGCTTTCTTT. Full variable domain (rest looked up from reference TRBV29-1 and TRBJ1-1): SAVISQKPSRDICQRGTSLTIQCQVDSQVTMMFWYRQQPGQSLTLIATANQGSEATYESGFVIDKFPISRPNLTFSTLTVSNMSPEDSSIYLCSFLRNTEAFFGQGTRLTVV.

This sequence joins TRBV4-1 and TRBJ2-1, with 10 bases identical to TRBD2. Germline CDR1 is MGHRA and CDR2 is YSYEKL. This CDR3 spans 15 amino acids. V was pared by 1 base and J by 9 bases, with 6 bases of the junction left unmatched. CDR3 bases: TGCGCCAGCAGCCAAGCGCCTAGCGGGAGACGTGAGCAGTTCTTC. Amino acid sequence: CASSQAPSGRREQFF.

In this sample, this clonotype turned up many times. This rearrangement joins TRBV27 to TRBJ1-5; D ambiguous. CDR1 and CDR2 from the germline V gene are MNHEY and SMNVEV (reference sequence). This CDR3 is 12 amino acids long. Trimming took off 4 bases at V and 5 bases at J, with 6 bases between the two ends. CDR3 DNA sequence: TGTGCCAGCAGTTCACTCGATCAGCCCCAGCATTTT. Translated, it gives CASSSLDQPQHF.

As DNA, the CDR3 is TGTGCCAGCAGTTACGACAGGGCAAAGACCTCCTACGAGCAGTACTTC. This translates into CASSYDRAKTSYEQYF. V and J are TRBV6-5 and TRBJ2-7; 7 positions agree with TRBD1. The germline V gene encodes CDR1 MNHEY and CDR2 SVGAGI. The CDR3 has 16 residues. Trimming removed 2 bases from V and 0 bases from J; junction bases left unmatched: 7.

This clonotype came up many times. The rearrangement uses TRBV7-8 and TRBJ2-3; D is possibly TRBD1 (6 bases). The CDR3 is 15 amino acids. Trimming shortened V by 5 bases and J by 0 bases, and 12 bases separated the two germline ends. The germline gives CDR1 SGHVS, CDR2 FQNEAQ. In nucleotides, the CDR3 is TGTGCCAGCAGCCGGACAGCTCCTAGCACAGATACGCAGTATTTT. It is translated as CASSRTAPSTDTQYF.

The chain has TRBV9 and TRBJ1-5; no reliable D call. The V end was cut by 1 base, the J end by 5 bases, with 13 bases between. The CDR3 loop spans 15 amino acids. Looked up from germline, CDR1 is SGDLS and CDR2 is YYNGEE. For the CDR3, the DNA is TGTGCCAGCAGCGTATGGCCGGATAAGGATCAGCCCCAGCATTTT. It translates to CASSVWPDKDQPQHF.